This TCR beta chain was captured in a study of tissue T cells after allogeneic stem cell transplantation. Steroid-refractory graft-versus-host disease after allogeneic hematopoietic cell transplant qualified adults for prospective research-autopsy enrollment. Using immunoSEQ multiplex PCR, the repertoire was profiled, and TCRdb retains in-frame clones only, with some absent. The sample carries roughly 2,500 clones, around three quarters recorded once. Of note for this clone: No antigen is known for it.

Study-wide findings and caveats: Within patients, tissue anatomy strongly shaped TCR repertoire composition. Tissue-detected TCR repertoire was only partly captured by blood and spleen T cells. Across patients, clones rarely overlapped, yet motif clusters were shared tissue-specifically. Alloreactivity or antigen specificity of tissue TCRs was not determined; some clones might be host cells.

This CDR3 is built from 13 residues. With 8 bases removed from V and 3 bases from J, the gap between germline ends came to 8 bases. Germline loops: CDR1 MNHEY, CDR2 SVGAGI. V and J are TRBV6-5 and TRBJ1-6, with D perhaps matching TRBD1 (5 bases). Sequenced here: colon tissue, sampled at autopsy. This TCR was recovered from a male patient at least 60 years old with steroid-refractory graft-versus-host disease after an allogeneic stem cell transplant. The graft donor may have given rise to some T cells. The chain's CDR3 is CASEDNYNSPLHF. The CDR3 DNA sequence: TGTGCCAGCGAGGACAACTATAATTCACCCCTCCACTTT.